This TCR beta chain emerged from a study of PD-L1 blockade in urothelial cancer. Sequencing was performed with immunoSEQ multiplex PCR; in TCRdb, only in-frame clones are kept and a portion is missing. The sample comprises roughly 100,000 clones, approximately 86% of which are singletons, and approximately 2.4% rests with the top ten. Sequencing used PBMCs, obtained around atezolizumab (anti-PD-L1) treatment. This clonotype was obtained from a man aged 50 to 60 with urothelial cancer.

CDR3 sequence: CASSTLGDSLSTDTQYF. CDR3 nucleotides: TGTGCCAGCAGCACTCTCGGGGACAGCCTTAGCACAGATACGCAGTATTTT. The V call is TRBV9, the J call TRBJ2-3; 7 positions match TRBD1. V lost 4 bases and J lost 0; bases outside the gene matches: 11. The CDR3 totals 17 residues. Germline lookup yields CDR1 SGDLS and CDR2 YYNGEE.